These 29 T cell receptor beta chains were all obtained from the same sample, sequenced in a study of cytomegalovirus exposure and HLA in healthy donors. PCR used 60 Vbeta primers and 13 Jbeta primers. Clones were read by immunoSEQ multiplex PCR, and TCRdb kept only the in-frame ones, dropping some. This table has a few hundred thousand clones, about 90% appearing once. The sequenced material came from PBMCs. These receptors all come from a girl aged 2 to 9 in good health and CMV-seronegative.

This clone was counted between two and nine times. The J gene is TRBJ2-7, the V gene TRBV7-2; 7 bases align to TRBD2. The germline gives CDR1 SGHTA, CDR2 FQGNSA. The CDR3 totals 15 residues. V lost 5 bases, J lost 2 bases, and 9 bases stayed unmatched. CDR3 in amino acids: CASSPPGGRAYEQYF. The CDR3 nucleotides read TGTGCCAGCAGCCCCCCGGGGGGTCGAGCCTACGAGCAGTACTTC.

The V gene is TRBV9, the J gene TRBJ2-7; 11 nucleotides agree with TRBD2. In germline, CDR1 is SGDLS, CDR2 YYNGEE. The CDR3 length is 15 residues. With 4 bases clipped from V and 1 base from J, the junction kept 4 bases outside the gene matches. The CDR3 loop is CASSQGLAASYEQYF. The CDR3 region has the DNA TGTGCCAGCAGCCAGGGACTAGCGGCATCCTACGAGCAGTACTTC.

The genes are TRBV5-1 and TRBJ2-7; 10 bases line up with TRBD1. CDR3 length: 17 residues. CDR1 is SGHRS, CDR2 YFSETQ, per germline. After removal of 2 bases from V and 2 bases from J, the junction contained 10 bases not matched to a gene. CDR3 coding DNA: TGCGCCAGCAGCTTCTTTACTGCGGGACAGGGGCCCTACGAGCAGTACTTC. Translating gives CASSFFTAGQGPYEQYF.

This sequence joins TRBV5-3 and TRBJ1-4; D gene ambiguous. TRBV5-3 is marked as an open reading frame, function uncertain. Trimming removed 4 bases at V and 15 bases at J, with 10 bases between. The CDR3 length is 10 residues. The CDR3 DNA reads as TGTGCCAGAAGCCAAGCGGAATTGTTTTTT. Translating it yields CARSQAELFF.

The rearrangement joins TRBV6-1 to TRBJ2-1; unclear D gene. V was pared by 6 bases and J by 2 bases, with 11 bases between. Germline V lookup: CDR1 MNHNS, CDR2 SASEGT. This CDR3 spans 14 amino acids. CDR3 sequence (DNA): TGTGCCAGCAGCTTCGTCAGGACCTACAATGAGCAGTTCTTC. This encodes CASSFVRTYNEQFF.

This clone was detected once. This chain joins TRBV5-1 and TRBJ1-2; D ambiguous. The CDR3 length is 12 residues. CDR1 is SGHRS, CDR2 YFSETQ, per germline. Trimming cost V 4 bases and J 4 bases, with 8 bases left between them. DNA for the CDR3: TGCGCCAGCAGCCCCCCGGGCTATGGCTACACCTTC. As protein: CASSPPGYGYTF.

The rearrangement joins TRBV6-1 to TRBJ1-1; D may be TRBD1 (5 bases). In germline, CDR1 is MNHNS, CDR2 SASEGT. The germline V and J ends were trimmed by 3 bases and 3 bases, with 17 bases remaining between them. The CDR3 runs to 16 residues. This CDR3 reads CASSDDRGPGDTEAFF. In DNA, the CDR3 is TGTGCCAGCAGTGATGACAGAGGTCCTGGGGACACTGAAGCTTTCTTT.

The CDR3 sequence: CASRRGQSPLHF. The CDR3 DNA reads TGTGCCAGCAGGAGGGGGCAGTCACCCCTCCACTTT. The rearrangement uses TRBV6-6 and TRBJ1-6; TRBD1 matches 7 bases. The trim removed 6 bases at V and 10 bases at J, leaving 3 bases unmatched. The CDR3 loop spans 12 amino acids. Germline-derived CDR1 and CDR2 are MNHNY and SVGAGI (reference sequence).

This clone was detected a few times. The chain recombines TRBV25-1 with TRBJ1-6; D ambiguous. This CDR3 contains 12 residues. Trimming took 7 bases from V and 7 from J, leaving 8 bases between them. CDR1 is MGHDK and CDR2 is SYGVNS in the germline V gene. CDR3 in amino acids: CASNRGNSPLHF. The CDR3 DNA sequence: TGTGCCAGCAATCGAGGGAATTCACCCCTCCACTTT.

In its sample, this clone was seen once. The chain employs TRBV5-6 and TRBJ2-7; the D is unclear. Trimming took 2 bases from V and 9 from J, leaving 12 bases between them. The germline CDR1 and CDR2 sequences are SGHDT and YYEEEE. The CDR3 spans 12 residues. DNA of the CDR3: TGTGCCAGCAGCTTTCTCGACTTAGGGCAGTACTTC. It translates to CASSFLDLGQYF.

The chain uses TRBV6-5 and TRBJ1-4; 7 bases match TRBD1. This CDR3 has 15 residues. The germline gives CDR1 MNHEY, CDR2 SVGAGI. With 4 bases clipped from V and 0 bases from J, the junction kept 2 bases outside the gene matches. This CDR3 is CASSSGTATNEKLFF. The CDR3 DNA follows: TGTGCCAGCAGTTCCGGGACAGCAACTAATGAAAAACTGTTTTTT.

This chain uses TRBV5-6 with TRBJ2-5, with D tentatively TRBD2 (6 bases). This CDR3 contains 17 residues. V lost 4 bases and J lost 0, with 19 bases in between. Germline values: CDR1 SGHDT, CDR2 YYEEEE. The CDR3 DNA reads TGTGCCAGCAGCCCGCTATCTAGCGCTCCGTACCAAGAGACCCAGTACTTC. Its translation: CASSPLSSAPYQETQYF.

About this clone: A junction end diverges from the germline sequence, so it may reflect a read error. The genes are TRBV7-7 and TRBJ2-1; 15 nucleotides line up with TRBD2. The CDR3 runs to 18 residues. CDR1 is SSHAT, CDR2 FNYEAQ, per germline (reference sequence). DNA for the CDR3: TGTGCTAGCAGCCATGGGGGGACTAGCGGGGGGTTCCTCGATGAGCAGTTCTTC. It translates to CASSHGGTSGGFLDEQFF.

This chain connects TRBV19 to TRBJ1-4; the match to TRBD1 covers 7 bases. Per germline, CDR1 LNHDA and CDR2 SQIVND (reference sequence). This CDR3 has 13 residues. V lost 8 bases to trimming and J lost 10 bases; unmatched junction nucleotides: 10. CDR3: CASQTGDGRKLFF. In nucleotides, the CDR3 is TGTGCCAGTCAAACAGGGGATGGAAGAAAACTGTTTTTT. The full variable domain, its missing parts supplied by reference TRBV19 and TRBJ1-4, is DGGITQSPKYLFRKEGQNVTLSCEQNLNHDAMYWYRQDPGQGLRLIYYSQIVNDFQKGDIAEGYSVSREKKESFPLTVTSAQKNPTAFYLCASQTGDGRKLFFGSGTQLSVL.

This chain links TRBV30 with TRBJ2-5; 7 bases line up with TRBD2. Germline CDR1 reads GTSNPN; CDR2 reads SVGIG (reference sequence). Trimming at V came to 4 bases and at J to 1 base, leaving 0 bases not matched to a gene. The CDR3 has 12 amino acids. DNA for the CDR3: TGTGCCTGGACGGGGGGCCAAGAGACCCAGTACTTC. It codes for CAWTGGQETQYF.

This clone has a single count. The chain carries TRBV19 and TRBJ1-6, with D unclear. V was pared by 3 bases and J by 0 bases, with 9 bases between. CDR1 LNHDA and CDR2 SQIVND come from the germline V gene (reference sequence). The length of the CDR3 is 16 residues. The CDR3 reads CASSIEWSSYNSPLHF. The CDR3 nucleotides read TGTGCCAGTAGTATTGAGTGGAGCTCCTATAATTCACCCCTCCACTTT.

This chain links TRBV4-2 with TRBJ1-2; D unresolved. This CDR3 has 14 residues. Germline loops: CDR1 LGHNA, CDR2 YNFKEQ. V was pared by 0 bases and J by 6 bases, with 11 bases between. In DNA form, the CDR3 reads TGTGCCAGCAGCCAAGATGCGGAGGTGGATGGCTACACCTTC. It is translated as CASSQDAEVDGYTF.

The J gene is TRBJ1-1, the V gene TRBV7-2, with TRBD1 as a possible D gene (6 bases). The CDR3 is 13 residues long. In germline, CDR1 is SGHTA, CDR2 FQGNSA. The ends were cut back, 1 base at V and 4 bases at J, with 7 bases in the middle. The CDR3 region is CASSLDRATEAFF. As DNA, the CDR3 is TGTGCCAGCAGCTTAGACAGGGCCACTGAAGCTTTCTTT.

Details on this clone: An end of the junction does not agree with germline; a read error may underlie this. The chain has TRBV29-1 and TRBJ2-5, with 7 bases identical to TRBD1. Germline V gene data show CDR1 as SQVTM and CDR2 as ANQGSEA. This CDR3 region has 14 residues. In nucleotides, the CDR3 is TGCAGCGTTGACACTGGGACAGTCCAAGGGACCCAGTACTTC. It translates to CSVDTGTVQGTQYF. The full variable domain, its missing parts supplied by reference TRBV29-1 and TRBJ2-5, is SAVISQKPSRDICQRGTSLTIQCQVDSQVTMMFWYRQQPGQSLTLIATANQGSEATYESGFVIDKFPISRPNLTFSTLTVSNMSPEDSSIYLCSVDTGTVQGTQYFGPGTRLLVL.

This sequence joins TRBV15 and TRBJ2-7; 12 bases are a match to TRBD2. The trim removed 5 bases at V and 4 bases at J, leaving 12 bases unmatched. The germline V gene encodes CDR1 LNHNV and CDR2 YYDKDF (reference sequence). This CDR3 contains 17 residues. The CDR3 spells CATSFHKLAGGLYEQYF. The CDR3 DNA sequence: TGTGCCACCAGCTTCCATAAACTAGCGGGAGGATTGTACGAGCAGTACTTC.

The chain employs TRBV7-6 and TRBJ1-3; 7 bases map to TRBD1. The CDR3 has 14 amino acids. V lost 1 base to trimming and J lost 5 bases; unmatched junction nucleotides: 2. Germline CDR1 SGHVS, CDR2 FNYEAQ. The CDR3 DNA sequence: TGTGCCAGCAGCTTAGAGACAGGGAGAAACACCATATATTTT. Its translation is CASSLETGRNTIYF.

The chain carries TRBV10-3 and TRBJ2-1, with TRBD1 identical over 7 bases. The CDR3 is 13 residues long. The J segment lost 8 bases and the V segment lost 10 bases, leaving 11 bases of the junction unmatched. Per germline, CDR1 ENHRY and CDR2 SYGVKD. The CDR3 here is CATKKSQGDEQFF. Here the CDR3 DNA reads TGTGCCACCAAGAAATCCCAGGGGGATGAGCAGTTCTTC.

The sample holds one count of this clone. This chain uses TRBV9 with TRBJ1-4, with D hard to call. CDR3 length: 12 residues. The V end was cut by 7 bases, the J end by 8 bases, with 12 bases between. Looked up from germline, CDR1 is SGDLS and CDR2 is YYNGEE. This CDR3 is CASGPSEEKLFF. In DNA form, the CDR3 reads TGTGCCAGCGGGCCCTCCGAGGAAAAACTGTTTTTT.

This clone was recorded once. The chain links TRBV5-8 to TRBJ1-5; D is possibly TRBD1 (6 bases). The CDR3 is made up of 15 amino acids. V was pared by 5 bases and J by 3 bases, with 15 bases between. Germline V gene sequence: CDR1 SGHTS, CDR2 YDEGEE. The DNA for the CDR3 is TGTGCCAGCAGTCCCGGCGGGGGGCTCAATCAGCCCCAGCATTTT. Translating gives CASSPGGGLNQPQHF.

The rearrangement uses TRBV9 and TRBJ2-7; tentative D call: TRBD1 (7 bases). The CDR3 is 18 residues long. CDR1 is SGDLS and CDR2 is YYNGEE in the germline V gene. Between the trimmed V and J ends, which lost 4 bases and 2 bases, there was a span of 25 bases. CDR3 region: CASSPEGGGTPATYEQYF. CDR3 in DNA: TGTGCCAGCAGCCCGGAAGGGGGCGGGACGCCAGCTACCTACGAGCAGTACTTC.

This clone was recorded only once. The CDR3 spells CASSRTIEETQYF. The CDR3, as DNA: TGTGCCAGCAGCAGGACTATCGAAGAGACCCAGTACTTC. The chain joins TRBV11-2 to TRBJ2-5, with D maybe TRBD2 (6 bases). This CDR3 is 13 amino acids long. V was shortened by 5 bases and J by 3 bases, with 10 bases between the two germline ends. CDR1 SGHAT and CDR2 FQNNGV come from the germline V gene. The whole variable domain, remainder taken from reference TRBV11-2 and TRBJ2-5, is EAGVAQSPRYKIIEKRQSVAFWCNPISGHATLYWYQQILGQGPKLLIQFQNNGVVDDSQLPKDRFSAERLKGVDSTLKIQPAKLEDSAVYLCASSRTIEETQYFGPGTRLLVL.

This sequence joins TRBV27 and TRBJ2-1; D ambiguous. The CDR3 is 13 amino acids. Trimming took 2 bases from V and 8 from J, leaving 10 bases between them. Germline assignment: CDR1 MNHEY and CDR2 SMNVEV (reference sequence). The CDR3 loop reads CASSLTVLDEQFF. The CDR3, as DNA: TGTGCCAGCAGTTTAACGGTCCTCGATGAGCAGTTCTTC.

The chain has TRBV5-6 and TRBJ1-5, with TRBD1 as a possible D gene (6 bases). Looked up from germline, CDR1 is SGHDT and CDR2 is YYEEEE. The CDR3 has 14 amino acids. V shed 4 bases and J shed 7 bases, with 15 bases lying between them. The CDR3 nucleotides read TGTGCCAGCAGCCTTCAGGGGTATGGACAGCCCCAGCATTTT. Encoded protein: CASSLQGYGQPQHF.

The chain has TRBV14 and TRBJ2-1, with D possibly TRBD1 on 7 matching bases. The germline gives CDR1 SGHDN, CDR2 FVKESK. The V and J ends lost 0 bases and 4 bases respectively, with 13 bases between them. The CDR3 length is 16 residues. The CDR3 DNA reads TGTGCCAGCAGCCAAGATTGGGCAGGGGGGTACAATGAGCAGTTCTTC. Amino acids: CASSQDWAGGYNEQFF. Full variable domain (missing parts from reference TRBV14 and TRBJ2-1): EAGVTQFPSHSVIEKGQTVTLRCDPISGHDNLYWYRRVMGKEIKFLLHFVKESKQDESGMPNNRFLAERTGGTYSTLKVQPAELEDSGVYFCASSQDWAGGYNEQFFGPGTRLTVL.